This note documents a single T cell receptor (beta chain) sequence. Its target antigen remains unknown. Base-call qualities are not available, and no considerably larger clone is one nucleotide away. This sample is part of a study of blood T cell repertoires in COVID-19 (TCRdb year 2020). Turning to the overall study: The collaborator samples originated in the United States, Italy and Spain and spanned the acute and convalescent phases of COVID-19. The samples were drawn from two sources: the first 160 participants of the ongoing ImmuneRACE study, and over 1,000 subjects contributed by 6 global collaborators. A freely available public database, intended as a resource for researchers studying the immune response to SARS-CoV-2, is where the repertoires were released. HLA class I and class II types, where available, came from metadata supplied by the sample provider rather than from assay-based typing. The dataset comprised deeply sampled blood TCRbeta repertoires from subjects exposed to, actively infected with, or recovered from COVID-19. The material from the prospective study consisted of cDNA or gDNA derived from T cells, B-cell-depleted T cells, or PBMCs. The sample metadata nearly always contained a de-identified subject ID, COVID-19 status, age in years and sex.

The immunoSEQ Assay, a bias-controlled multiplex PCR, was used to amplify TCRbeta CDR3 regions from genomic DNA. Regarding the original processing steps: The number of nucleated cells in each sample was estimated from the amplification of reference gene primers within the assay. To quantify the absolute abundance of each unique TCRbeta CDR3 rearrangement, sequence reads were collapsed and filtered. Productive Simpson clonality was computed per sample as the square root of Simpson's diversity index over productive rearrangements. This is the immuneACCESS table as TCRdb keeps it, with only in-frame sequences that have V and J called. A part of the clones is gone; compared with another copy, unresolved V genes explain less than half, and the rest is unexplained. V, J and clone size are taken as reported in that table, and D and trimming were inferred from the DNA itself. This sample is represented by hundreds of thousands of clones; approximately 91% of them were singletons. The ten largest clonotypes hold 0.7% of the sample.

The collaborating institutions used their own protocols to collect whole blood in K2EDTA tubes. For TCRbeta analysis, collaborators shipped samples as frozen whole blood, isolated PBMCs, or DNA extracted from either of those sample types. Via the germline V gene, CDR1 is MNHEY and CDR2 SVGAGI. Relative to germline, V is 0 bases shorter and J is 0 bases shorter, with 9 bases between their ends. From its cysteine to its phenylalanine, the CDR3 spans 15 amino acids. The only DNA kept is the CDR3, 45 bases in frame from the first base. Overall study results and their limits: How much clinical and demographic metadata was included differed by source and by participant, and the metadata was provided uncurated.

The specimen was peripheral blood. This receptor was taken from a human donor in a cohort sampled during active COVID-19. This chain is built from TRBV6-5 and TRBJ2-7; tentative D gene TRBD2, with 6 bases matching. The sequenced DNA is TGTGCCAGCAGTTACTCGCAGGGAGGCTCCTACGAGCAGTACTTC. Translated, this gives CASSYSQGGSYEQYF.